These 3 T cell receptor beta chains were sequenced from one sample in a study of CD8+CD57+ T cells in acquired aplastic anemia. Profiling that covered TCR beta VDJ and CDR3 relied on genomic DNA as its template. TCRdb reanalysed the reads using MiXCR and keeps one entry per CDR3 protein. The top ten clones hold 65% to 80% of a sample with roughly 80,000 distinct CDR3 sequences, around 42% of them seen once. Sequenced sample: sorted CD4+, CD8+, or CD8+CD57+ T cells (not recorded which) from PBMCs. All receptors derive from a human donor in good health, serving as a control.

The J gene is TRBJ2-7, the V gene TRBV19; tentative D call: TRBD1 (6 bases). The germline CDR1 and CDR2 sequences are LNHDA and SQIVND (reference sequence). CDR3 length: 13 residues. Between the trimmed V and J ends, which lost 1 base and 2 bases, there was a span of 6 bases. CDR3 in amino acids: CASSIGDTYEQYF. The CDR3 region has the DNA TGTGCCAGTAGTATAGGGGACACCTACGAGCAGTACTTC.

The chain couples TRBV15 to TRBJ2-7, with no clear D. Germline CDR1 LNHNV, CDR2 YYDKDF (reference sequence). V shed 0 bases and J shed 2 bases, with 11 bases lying between them. The CDR3 length is 15 residues. The CDR3 sequence: CATSRDRARTYEQYF. The CDR3 region has the DNA TGTGCCACCAGCAGAGATCGGGCAAGGACCTACGAGCAGTACTTC.

This sequence joins TRBV11-2 and TRBJ1-5; 7 bases map to TRBD1. After removal of 6 bases from V and 1 base from J, the junction contained 9 bases not matched to a gene. Per germline, CDR1 SGHAT and CDR2 FQNNGV. The CDR3 consists of 16 residues. CDR3 DNA: TGTGCCAGCAGTGGTCAGGGGGGAGTAAGCAATCAGCCCCAGCATTTT. Translation: CASSGQGGVSNQPQHF.